The 11 T cell receptor beta chains below were found in one sample sequenced in a study of shared clonotypes between healthy human individuals (dated by TCRdb to the early 2020s). The library was prepared using the immunoSEQ multiplex PCR assay. TCRdb obtained this table from immuneACCESS and retained in-frame rearrangements with V and J assigned. These tables miss some clones; where compared with another copy, unresolved V genes account for less than half of the shortfall, and the remainder is unexplained. The sample data list some 2,500,000 clones, and approximately 93% of these were observed just once. About 0.38% of the sample belongs to the ten largest clones. Sequenced material: naive CD4+ T cells from PBMCs. The cell subset or site label, read with the paper, signifies: CD45RA+ positively selected. The receptor set was obtained from a young man in good health. Some clones in this sample may be carry-over from other donors' samples.

As regards this clone: Additional DNA sequences in this sample encode the identical CDR3. This chain connects TRBV6-6 to TRBJ2-7; no reliable D call. The CDR3 has 11 residues. CDR1 and CDR2 (germline): MNHNY, SVGAGI (reference sequence). Trimming shortened V by 5 bases and J by 2 bases, and 4 bases separated the two germline ends. In DNA form, the CDR3 reads TGTGCCAGCAGTCGTGCCTACGAGCAGTACTTC. This encodes CASSRAYEQYF.

This chain joins TRBV6-5 and TRBJ2-4; a weak D match, TRBD2 (6 bases). The CDR3 runs to 14 residues. Germline V gene sequence: CDR1 MNHEY, CDR2 SVGAGI. V lost 0 bases to trimming and J lost 8 bases, with 11 bases between them. The CDR3 bases are TGTGCCAGCAGTTACTCCGGAGGGTCGGACATTCAGTACTTC. Translating gives CASSYSGGSDIQYF.

The chain is built from TRBV9 and TRBJ1-2, with 10 bases aligning to TRBD1. V trimming: 0 bases; J trimming: 8 bases; junction bases outside the gene matches: 10. Germline V CDR1 and CDR2: SGDLS, YYNGEE. This CDR3 has 16 amino acids. The CDR3 nucleotides are TGTGCCAGCAGCGTAGAGGGGGACAGGGGAACGTGGGGCTACACCTTC. As protein: CASSVEGDRGTWGYTF. Full variable domain (remainder filled in from reference TRBV9 and TRBJ1-2): DSGVTQTPKHLITATGQRVTLRCSPRSGDLSVYWYQQSLDQGLQFLIQYYNGEERAKGNILERFSAQQFPDLHSELNLSSLELGDSALYFCASSVEGDRGTWGYTFGSGTRLTVV.

V and J are TRBV25-1 and TRBJ1-1; D possibly corresponds to TRBD1 (5 bases). Trimming removed 3 bases at V and 1 base at J, with 15 bases between. The germline V gene encodes CDR1 MGHDK and CDR2 SYGVNS. The CDR3 spans 16 residues. For the CDR3, the DNA is TGTGCCAGCAGTGATCAGCCGGGACTTCAGAACACTGAAGCTTTCTTT. Protein product: CASSDQPGLQNTEAFF. Drawing the rest from reference TRBV25-1 and TRBJ1-1, the complete variable domain is EADIYQTPRYLVIGTGKKITLECSQTMGHDKMYWYQQDPGMELHLIHYSYGVNSTEKGDLSSESTVSRIRTEHFPLTLESARPSHTSQYLCASSDQPGLQNTEAFFGQGTRLTVV.

This clone has a single count. The V and J genes are TRBV4-1 and TRBJ2-3, with D unresolved. CDR3 size: 14 residues. Germline V gene sequence: CDR1 MGHRA, CDR2 YSYEKL. Trimming removed 4 bases at V and 1 base at J, with 9 bases between. CDR3 sequence reads: CASSPQGGTDTQYF. DNA of the CDR3: TGCGCCAGCAGCCCGCAAGGCGGCACAGATACGCAGTATTTT.

On this clone: Other DNA variants within this sample encode the same CDR3. The gene calls are TRBV10-1 and TRBJ2-7; a possible D gene is TRBD2 (5 bases). There are 14 residues in the CDR3. V was trimmed by 0 bases and J by 2 bases, leaving 8 bases between them. Germline CDR1 WNHNN, CDR2 SYGVQD (reference sequence). The CDR3 loop reads CASSESGATYEQYF. CDR3 DNA: TGCGCCAGCAGTGAGTCGGGAGCTACCTACGAGCAGTACTTC.

This clone has a single count. The chain recombines TRBV29-1 with TRBJ2-5; D might be TRBD1 or TRBD2, each matching 5 bases. Trimming left V 4 bases short and J 7 bases short, with 13 bases between. The CDR3 sequence is 12 residues long. Germline CDR1 SQVTM, CDR2 ANQGSEA. Here the CDR3 reads CSVGGSLGTQYF. Here the CDR3 DNA reads TGCAGCGTTGGGGGGTCCCTTGGGACCCAGTACTTC.

J is TRBJ1-1 and V is TRBV9; D is uncertain. This CDR3 region has 13 residues. Germline V lookup: CDR1 SGDLS, CDR2 YYNGEE. V was trimmed by 0 bases and J by 1 base, leaving 4 bases between them. This CDR3 reads CASSVVANTEAFF. DNA for the CDR3: TGTGCCAGCAGCGTAGTGGCGAACACTGAAGCTTTCTTT. Using reference TRBV9 and TRBJ1-1 for the parts outside the CDR3, the full variable domain is DSGVTQTPKHLITATGQRVTLRCSPRSGDLSVYWYQQSLDQGLQFLIQYYNGEERAKGNILERFSAQQFPDLHSELNLSSLELGDSALYFCASSVVANTEAFFGQGTRLTVV.

CDR3 DNA sequence: TGTGAGGATGATGAGCAGTTCTTC. It codes for CEDDEQFF. The V gene is TRBV21-1, the J gene TRBJ2-1. TRBV21-1 counts as a pseudogene. This CDR3 has 8 amino acids.

To note about this clone: Other DNA sequences in this specimen translate into the identical CDR3. This CDR3 is CASSQDAGAYGYTF. Written as DNA, the CDR3 is TGCGCCAGCAGCCAAGATGCGGGAGCTTATGGCTACACCTTC. This rearrangement joins TRBV4-1 to TRBJ1-2; D not certain. Between the trimmed V and J ends, which lost 0 bases and 5 bases, there was a span of 10 bases. Germline CDR1 reads MGHRA; CDR2 reads YSYEKL. The CDR3 contains 14 residues.

A remark on this clone: The same CDR3 arises from other DNA sequences in this sample as well. V is TRBV5-1 and J is TRBJ2-3; 13 bases map to TRBD2. Germline V gene lookup returns CDR1 SGHRS and CDR2 YFSETQ. V gave up 3 bases and J gave up 3 bases; unmatched junction bases: 1. The CDR3 contains 15 residues. Here the CDR3 reads CASSSGLAGTDTQYF. DNA of the CDR3: TGCGCCAGCAGCTCGGGACTAGCGGGAACAGATACGCAGTATTTT.